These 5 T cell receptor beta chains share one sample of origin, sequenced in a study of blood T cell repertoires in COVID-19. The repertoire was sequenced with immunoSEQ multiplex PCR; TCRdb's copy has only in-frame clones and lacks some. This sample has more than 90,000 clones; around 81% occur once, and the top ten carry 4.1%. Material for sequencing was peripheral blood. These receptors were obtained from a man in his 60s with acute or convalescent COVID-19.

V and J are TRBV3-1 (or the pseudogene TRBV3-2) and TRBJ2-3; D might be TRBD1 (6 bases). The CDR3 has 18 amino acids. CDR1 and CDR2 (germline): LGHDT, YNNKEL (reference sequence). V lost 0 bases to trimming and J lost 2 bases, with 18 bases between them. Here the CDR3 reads CASSQDGTRLQHTDTQYF. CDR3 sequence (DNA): TGTGCCAGCAGCCAAGATGGGACAAGACTACAACACACAGATACGCAGTATTTT.

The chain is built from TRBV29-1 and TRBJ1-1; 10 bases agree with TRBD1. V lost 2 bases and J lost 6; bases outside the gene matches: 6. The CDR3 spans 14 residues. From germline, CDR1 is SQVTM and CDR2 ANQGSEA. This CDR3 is CSVERQGAVSEAFF. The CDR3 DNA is TGCAGCGTTGAAAGACAGGGGGCTGTATCTGAAGCTTTCTTT.

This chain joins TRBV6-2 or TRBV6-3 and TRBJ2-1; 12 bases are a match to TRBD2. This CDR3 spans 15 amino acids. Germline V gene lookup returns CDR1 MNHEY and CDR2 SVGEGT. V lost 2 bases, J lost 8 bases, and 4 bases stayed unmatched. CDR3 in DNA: TGTGCCAGCAGTTACCCGACTAGCGGGAGCTATGAGCAGTTCTTC. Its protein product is CASSYPTSGSYEQFF.

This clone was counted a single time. CDR3: CASSHPQGDGYTF. In DNA form, the CDR3 reads TGTGCCAGCAGCCATCCTCAGGGGGATGGCTACACCTTC. The chain carries TRBV7-3 and TRBJ1-2; 7 bases agree with TRBD1. Germline CDR1 is SGHTA and CDR2 is FQGTGA. This CDR3 region has 13 residues. With V trimmed by 5 bases and J by 6 bases, 6 bases remained unmatched. The full variable domain, completed using reference TRBV7-3 and TRBJ1-2, is GAGVSQTPSNKVTEKGKYVELRCDPISGHTALYWYRQSLGQGPEFLIYFQGTGAADDSGLPNDRFFAVRPEGSVSTLKIQRTERGDSAVYLCASSHPQGDGYTFGSGTRLTVV.

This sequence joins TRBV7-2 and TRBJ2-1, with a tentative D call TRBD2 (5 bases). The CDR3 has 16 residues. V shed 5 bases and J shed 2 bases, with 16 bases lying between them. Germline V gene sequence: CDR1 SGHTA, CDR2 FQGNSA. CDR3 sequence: CASSPRQRRAYNEQFF. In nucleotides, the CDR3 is TGTGCCAGCAGCCCCCGTCAACGGCGGGCCTACAATGAGCAGTTCTTC.